Each of the 6 T cell receptor beta chains below was sequenced from the same sample in a study of shared clonotypes between healthy human individuals. Naive CD8 cells, CD45RO-negative and positively selected for CCR7, excluded terminally differentiated effector memory CD45RA+ cells. Some clones are missing from TCRdb's copy, which holds only in-frame ones; the method was immunoSEQ multiplex PCR. The sample contains about 2.1 million clones, 85% to 95% of which appear only once. The sample taken for sequencing was naive CD8+ T cells from PBMCs. These receptors all stem from a man aged 18 to 29 in good health. Some clones in this sample may be carry-over from other donors' samples.

This clone showed up just once. The rearrangement links TRBV2 to TRBJ2-3; no clear D gene. This CDR3 has 12 amino acids. Germline V lookup: CDR1 SNHLY, CDR2 FYNNEI. Deletions cut 3 bases from V and 8 bases from J, with 9 bases between. The CDR3 bases are TGTGCCAGCAGTGACCCCCCGGGTACGCAGTATTTT. It is translated as CASSDPPGTQYF.

The chain carries TRBV29-1 and TRBJ1-2; a possible D gene is TRBD1 (6 bases). The CDR3 is 12 amino acids. Per germline, CDR1 SQVTM and CDR2 ANQGSEA. V was clipped by 6 bases and J by 7 bases, with 15 bases between them. For the CDR3, the DNA is TGCAGCGTCCCTGGGACATCTGGTGGCTACACCTTC. This codes for CSVPGTSGGYTF.

The chain has TRBV27 and TRBJ1-2, with 10 nucleotides matching TRBD1. The junction had 2 bases not matched to a gene; V was cut back by 0 bases and J by 4 bases. The length of the CDR3 is 15 residues. Germline-derived CDR1 and CDR2 are MNHEY and SMNVEV (reference sequence). The CDR3 spells CASSLSGTGVYGYTF. Written as DNA, the CDR3 is TGTGCCAGCAGTTTATCGGGGACAGGGGTCTATGGCTACACCTTC.

V is TRBV27 and J is TRBJ1-4; TRBD1 aligns across 7 bases. CDR1 is MNHEY, CDR2 SMNVEV, per germline (reference sequence). Trimming cost V 1 base and J 4 bases; bases outside gene matches: 9. This CDR3 contains 17 residues. The CDR3 sequence is CASSLFSPTGFNEKLFF. The CDR3 DNA sequence: TGTGCCAGCAGTTTATTCAGCCCGACAGGGTTTAATGAAAAACTGTTTTTT.

The chain recombines TRBV11-3 with TRBJ2-1; the D is unclear. The V gene lost 0 bases and the J gene lost 7 bases, with 4 bases spanning the gap. This CDR3 region has 12 residues. Germline V gene sequence: CDR1 SGHNT, CDR2 YENEEA. CDR3 DNA: TGTGCCAGCAGCTTAGAAAATAATGAGCAGTTCTTC. Its translation: CASSLENNEQFF.

The V call is TRBV20-1, the J call TRBJ2-1, with no clear D. The V end lost 6 bases, the J end lost 13 bases, and 7 bases lay between the germline ends. The germline CDR1 and CDR2 sequences are DFQATT and SNEGSKA (reference sequence). The CDR3 length is 8 residues. In DNA form, the CDR3 reads TGCAGTGCCGACGCTCAGTTCTTC. As protein: CSADAQFF.